This TCR beta chain was recorded in a study of T cells in Graves' hyperthyroidism and ophthalmopathy. Findings of the study overall: Ophthalmopathy and stable hyperthyroidism were separated by a 13 V-J model.

With 0 bases removed from V and 5 bases from J, the gap between germline ends came to 23 bases. The CDR3 consists of 18 residues. The V gene's germline CDR1 is SGHRS and CDR2 YFSETQ. Orbital computed tomography and thyroid ultrasound, together with serum TRAb and thyroxine and clinical symptoms, were used for diagnoses. PBMCs were sourced from more than 9 ml fresh peripheral blood. This clonotype was seen at least ten times. Its antigen remains unidentified. The CDR3 regions of TCR beta were amplified from RNA transcripts. During a first-round RT-PCR of the TCR CDR3, the HTBI primer set was used. TCRdb fed the multiplex PCR reads into MiXCR, producing one record per CDR3 protein. The sample includes some 400,000 distinct CDR3 sequences, under 20% of them seen just once.

The specimen sequenced was blood. The chain recombines TRBV5-1 with TRBJ2-5, with D possibly matching TRBD2 (5 bases). The TCR sequence derives from a woman in her late teens or twenties with Graves' hyperthyroidism. The CDR3 nucleotides read TGCGCCAGCAGCTTGGGATTGGCTAGCCTCCCATCGGGGGAGACCCAGTACTTC. This encodes CASSLGLASLPSGETQYF. The entire variable domain, with the rest obtained from reference TRBV5-1 and TRBJ2-5, is as follows: KAGVTQTPRYLIKTRGQQVTLSCSPISGHRSVSWYQQTPGQGLQFLFEYFSETQRNKGNFPGRFSGRQFSNSRSEMNVSTLELGDSALYLCASSLGLASLPSGETQYFGPGTRLLVL.